The source of this T cell receptor (beta chain) is a study of cytomegalovirus exposure and HLA in healthy donors. The CDR3 runs to 14 residues. The PCR contained 60 Vbeta and 13 Jbeta primers. Libraries were prepared by immunoSEQ multiplex PCR; TCRdb keeps only in-frame clonotypes and omits some of them. The repertoire holds around 130,000 clones, with around 77% as singletons. Sample: PBMCs. This receptor was identified in a man younger than 35 in good health and CMV-seropositive. The chain employs TRBV21-1 and TRBJ2-1; TRBD2 was called by the table and not checked on the DNA. TRBV21-1 is noted as a pseudogene. CDR3 sequence (DNA): TGTGCCAGCAAGGTCGGGTGGGCCTACAATGAGCAGTTCTTC. Protein: CASKVGWAYNEQFF.